These 5 T cell receptor beta chains were sequenced from one sample in a study of CD8 T cells in ankylosing spondylitis (TCRdb year 2017). The library was produced with 5' RACE. Sequencing took place on an Illumina HiSeq 2500. Starting from the raw public reads, TCRdb applied fastp trimming at Q25, assembled clones with MiXCR and retained in-frame beta chains. Entries are consolidated by CDR3 protein sequence, retaining the most common genes and DNA. Present in this sample are roughly 40,000 distinct CDR3 sequences, 2.7% of which were seen just once. The ten largest clones take up roughly 4.4% of the sample. The material sequenced was blood, either unsorted or a sorted T cell fraction (not recorded which). These receptor sequences come from a male donor with ankylosing spondylitis or in good health (not recorded which).

In this sample, this clonotype turned up many times. The chain links TRBV6-1 to TRBJ1-5, with D possibly TRBD1 on 6 matching bases. Per germline, CDR1 MNHNS and CDR2 SASEGT. CDR3 length: 12 residues. With 9 bases removed from V and 3 bases from J, the gap between germline ends came to 9 bases. The CDR3 spells CARDSYNQPQHF. CDR3 coding DNA: TGTGCCAGGGACAGTTACAATCAGCCCCAGCATTTT.

This clonotype was detected ten times or more. The chain combines TRBV9 with TRBJ2-7, with 9 bases that match TRBD1. This CDR3 spans 15 amino acids. V was clipped by 0 bases and J by 6 bases; unmatched bases: 7. Germline values: CDR1 SGDLS, CDR2 YYNGEE. This CDR3 is CASSVGTGGATEQYF. The CDR3 nucleotides are TGTGCCAGCAGCGTAGGAACAGGGGGCGCCACCGAGCAGTACTTC.

This clonotype was detected ten times or more. V is TRBV9 and J is TRBJ2-2; D remains ambiguous. The germline V gene encodes CDR1 SGDLS and CDR2 YYNGEE. This CDR3 has 21 residues. V dropped 4 bases and J dropped 1 base, with 29 bases sitting between them. The CDR3 region is CASSSSSPSWSDILNTGELFF. The DNA for the CDR3 is TGTGCCAGCAGCTCTAGTTCCCCCAGTTGGTCGGATATCCTGAACACCGGGGAGCTGTTTTTT.

This clonotype was found many times. The chain carries TRBV9 and TRBJ2-7; D possibly matches TRBD1 or TRBD2 (5 bases each). Germline V gene lookup returns CDR1 SGDLS and CDR2 YYNGEE. Trimming removed 4 bases at V and 0 bases at J, with 14 bases between. This CDR3 spans 15 amino acids. The CDR3 region is CASSLGAESSYEQYF. The CDR3 DNA follows: TGTGCCAGCAGCCTCGGGGCAGAGAGCTCCTACGAGCAGTACTTC.

This clonotype was found many times. The chain recombines TRBV9 with TRBJ2-3; 7 bases match TRBD1. This CDR3 region has 16 residues. The germline CDR1 and CDR2 sequences are SGDLS and YYNGEE. V was clipped by 0 bases and J by 2 bases; unmatched bases: 6. The CDR3 loop reads CASSVVGGITTDTQYF. The CDR3 coding sequence is TGTGCCAGCAGCGTAGTAGGGGGCATTACCACAGATACGCAGTATTTT.